These T cell receptor beta chains were read from a single sample in a study of blood T cell repertoires in COVID-19. Clones were sequenced by immunoSEQ multiplex PCR, and TCRdb holds only the in-frame ones, with some missing. The sample contains more than 20,000 clones, 89% of which appear only once. Sequencing was carried out using peripheral blood. These receptors all come from a human donor in a cohort sampled during active COVID-19. The CDR3 runs from the conserved cysteine through the conserved F or W. Fields, in order: J gene, clone size, V gene, D gene, CDR3 DNA, CDR3 protein. A D gene is named only where the DNA matches it firmly. Clone size is stated in some rows and not others, as once, few, many or a class when expanded.

j_gene: TRBJ1-3
abundance: once
v_gene: TRBV7-6
d_gene: TRBD1
CDR3nt: TGTGCCAGCAGGCTAGCCGTGACAGGGCCAGGAAACACCATATATTTT
CDR3aa: CASRLAVTGPGNTIYF

j_gene: TRBJ2-3
abundance: .
v_gene: TRBV24-1
d_gene: .
CDR3nt: TGTGCCACCAGTGACCCCCCTGGAAGCGGGACATTCACAGATACGCAGTATTTT
CDR3aa: CATSDPPGSGTFTDTQYF

j_gene: TRBJ2-1
abundance: .
v_gene: TRBV9
d_gene: TRBD1
CDR3nt: TGTGCCAGCAGCGTAGTTAGGGACAGAGACAATGAGCAGTTCTTC
CDR3aa: CASSVVRDRDNEQFF

j_gene: TRBJ1-6
abundance: .
v_gene: TRBV6-1
d_gene: .
CDR3nt: TGTGCCAGCAGTGAGGGAGTGTTCAATTCACCCCTCCACTTT
CDR3aa: CASSEGVFNSPLHF

j_gene: TRBJ1-6
abundance: .
v_gene: TRBV27
d_gene: TRBD1
CDR3nt: TGTGCCAGCAGGGCAGGGACAGGGGGCGCAGATTCACCCCTCCACTTT
CDR3aa: CASRAGTGGADSPLHF

j_gene: TRBJ1-5
abundance: .
v_gene: TRBV6-2/TRBV6-3
d_gene: TRBD1
CDR3nt: TGTGCCAGCAGTTACTCATTGACAGGGGGCATATCCCAGCATTTT
CDR3aa: CASSYSLTGGISQHF

j_gene: TRBJ2-7
abundance: .
v_gene: TRBV2
d_gene: .
CDR3nt: TGTGCCAGCAGTGAAGCGTTGGGGGCTAGCGGCTACGAGCAGTACTTC
CDR3aa: CASSEALGASGYEQYF

j_gene: TRBJ1-3
abundance: .
v_gene: TRBV11-2
d_gene: .
CDR3nt: TGTGCCAGCAGCTTAGATGAGGCCCTCTCCTCTGGAAACACCATATATTTT
CDR3aa: CASSLDEALSSGNTIYF

j_gene: TRBJ2-3
abundance: .
v_gene: TRBV24-1
d_gene: TRBD2
CDR3nt: TGTGCCACCAGTGGTATAGCGGGAGAGCCCACAGATACGCAGTATTTT
CDR3aa: CATSGIAGEPTDTQYF

j_gene: TRBJ1-3
abundance: .
v_gene: TRBV6-5
d_gene: TRBD1
CDR3nt: TGTGCCAGCAGTTGGGGGACAGACCTCTCTGGAAACACCATATATTTT
CDR3aa: CASSWGTDLSGNTIYF

j_gene: TRBJ2-1
abundance: .
v_gene: TRBV5-1
d_gene: .
CDR3nt: TGCGCCAGCAGCTTGCAAGAAACTAGCAATGAGCAGTTCTTC
CDR3aa: CASSLQETSNEQFF

j_gene: TRBJ1-1
abundance: .
v_gene: TRBV19
d_gene: .
CDR3nt: TGTGCCAGTAGTCCGCCGGGACTCCTGGGAACTGAAGCTTTCTTT
CDR3aa: CASSPPGLLGTEAFF

j_gene: TRBJ2-2
abundance: .
v_gene: TRBV10-3
d_gene: TRBD2
CDR3nt: TGTGCCATCAGTGATGGCGGGAGTCGGACCGGGGAGCTGTTTTTT
CDR3aa: CAISDGGSRTGELFF

j_gene: TRBJ2-3
abundance: .
v_gene: TRBV10-1
d_gene: .
CDR3nt: TGCGCCAGCAGTGAGTCGATGGGCGCACCCACAGATACGCAGTATTTT
CDR3aa: CASSESMGAPTDTQYF

j_gene: TRBJ2-7
abundance: .
v_gene: TRBV7-8
d_gene: .
CDR3nt: TGTGCCAGCAGCGATATTACCCGGGGTCCATCCTACGAGCAGTACTTC
CDR3aa: CASSDITRGPSYEQYF

j_gene: TRBJ1-1
abundance: once
v_gene: TRBV7-9
d_gene: .
CDR3nt: TGTGCCAGCAGCCCGAAGGGGGAAGCTTTCTTT
CDR3aa: CASSPKGEAFF

j_gene: TRBJ2-1
abundance: .
v_gene: TRBV5-4
d_gene: TRBD2
CDR3nt: TGTGCCAGCAGCTTTGACTTAGCGGGGGCCTACAATGAGCAGTTCTTC
CDR3aa: CASSFDLAGAYNEQFF

j_gene: TRBJ2-2
abundance: .
v_gene: TRBV5-1
d_gene: TRBD1
CDR3nt: TGCGCCAGCAGCTTAGGACAGGGTTTGGTCGTCGCCGGGGAGCTGTTTTTT
CDR3aa: CASSLGQGLVVAGELFF

j_gene: TRBJ1-5
abundance: .
v_gene: TRBV2
d_gene: TRBD1
CDR3nt: TGTGCCAGCAGCAAACCGGGACAGCCTAGCAATCAGCCCCAGCATTTT
CDR3aa: CASSKPGQPSNQPQHF

j_gene: TRBJ2-2
abundance: .
v_gene: TRBV7-9
d_gene: .
CDR3nt: TGTGCCAGCACTCGAGGCAACGCGAACACCGGGGAGCTGTTTTTT
CDR3aa: CASTRGNANTGELFF

j_gene: TRBJ2-2
abundance: once
v_gene: TRBV14
d_gene: .
CDR3nt: TGTGCCAGCAGCCAAGACCACGGGGAGCTGTTTTTT
CDR3aa: CASSQDHGELFF

j_gene: TRBJ1-1
abundance: .
v_gene: TRBV28
d_gene: .
CDR3nt: TGTGCCAGCAGCTTTCAGGGTGGGCACACTGAAGCTTTCTTT
CDR3aa: CASSFQGGHTEAFF

j_gene: TRBJ2-7
abundance: .
v_gene: TRBV18
d_gene: .
CDR3nt: TGTGCCAGCTCCACAAGGGGTTCCGAGCAGTACTTC
CDR3aa: CASSTRGSEQYF

j_gene: TRBJ2-3
abundance: .
v_gene: TRBV5-4
d_gene: .
CDR3nt: TGTGCCAGCAGCTTGGGGGGGACTAGCACAGATACGCAGTATTTT
CDR3aa: CASSLGGTSTDTQYF

j_gene: TRBJ1-5
abundance: .
v_gene: TRBV4-1
d_gene: .
CDR3nt: TGCGCCAGCAGCCAAGAACAGGGAAATCAGCCCCAGCATTTT
CDR3aa: CASSQEQGNQPQHF

j_gene: TRBJ2-3
abundance: .
v_gene: TRBV19
d_gene: TRBD2
CDR3nt: TGTGCCAGTAGTATTGGAGCGGGAGCTGATACGCAGTATTTT
CDR3aa: CASSIGAGADTQYF

j_gene: TRBJ2-2
abundance: .
v_gene: TRBV9
d_gene: TRBD2
CDR3nt: TGTGCCAGCAGCGTCGGGACTAGCGGGATCACCGGGGAGCTGTTTTTT
CDR3aa: CASSVGTSGITGELFF

j_gene: TRBJ2-7
abundance: .
v_gene: TRBV6-2/TRBV6-3
d_gene: TRBD1
CDR3nt: TGTGCCAGCAGTTACCGAGGGGGCGGCCGCGAGCAGTACTTC
CDR3aa: CASSYRGGGREQYF

j_gene: TRBJ2-2
abundance: .
v_gene: TRBV11-2
d_gene: TRBD2
CDR3nt: TGTGCCAGCGGGGGCGGGGGGACCAACACCGGGGAGCTGTTTTTT
CDR3aa: CASGGGGTNTGELFF

j_gene: TRBJ2-7
abundance: .
v_gene: TRBV3-1/TRBV3-2
d_gene: .
CDR3nt: TGTGCCAGCAGCCTCAGGGGATACGAGCAGTACTTC
CDR3aa: CASSLRGYEQYF

j_gene: TRBJ2-5
abundance: .
v_gene: TRBV19
d_gene: TRBD2
CDR3nt: TGTGCCAGTAGTATACCCTCTTACGGAGGGAGGGGAGAGACCCAGTACTTC
CDR3aa: CASSIPSYGGRGETQYF

j_gene: TRBJ1-1
abundance: .
v_gene: TRBV7-9
d_gene: TRBD1
CDR3nt: TGTGCCAGCAGCCTAATGACAGGGAGTGAAGCTTTCTTT
CDR3aa: CASSLMTGSEAFF

j_gene: TRBJ2-2
abundance: .
v_gene: TRBV9
d_gene: .
CDR3nt: TGTGCCAGCAGCGTAGAGCTCGAGACCGGGGAGCTGTTTTTT
CDR3aa: CASSVELETGELFF

j_gene: TRBJ2-7
abundance: .
v_gene: TRBV10-3
d_gene: .
CDR3nt: TGTGCCATCAGCAGAACCTCCTACGAGCAGTACTTC
CDR3aa: CAISRTSYEQYF

j_gene: TRBJ2-5
abundance: .
v_gene: TRBV7-9
d_gene: TRBD1
CDR3nt: TGTGCCAGCAGCTCATGGGACAGGGGGCCGGAGACCCAGTACTTC
CDR3aa: CASSSWDRGPETQYF

j_gene: TRBJ2-2
abundance: .
v_gene: TRBV10-3
d_gene: .
CDR3nt: TGTGCCATCTCCAGGGAAACGCCGGGGAACACCGGGGAGCTGTTTTTT
CDR3aa: CAISRETPGNTGELFF

j_gene: TRBJ2-2
abundance: .
v_gene: TRBV11-1
d_gene: .
CDR3nt: TGTGCCAGCAGCCAGGGCAGGTCCACCGGGGAGCTGTTTTTT
CDR3aa: CASSQGRSTGELFF

j_gene: TRBJ2-5
abundance: .
v_gene: TRBV5-1
d_gene: TRBD1
CDR3nt: TGCGCCAGCAGCCTGGACAGGGGGCGGGAGACCCAGTACTTC
CDR3aa: CASSLDRGRETQYF

j_gene: TRBJ1-2
abundance: .
v_gene: TRBV10-1
d_gene: TRBD1
CDR3nt: TGCGCCAGCAGTCCGGACAGGTCGGTTGGCTACACCTTC
CDR3aa: CASSPDRSVGYTF

j_gene: TRBJ2-7
abundance: .
v_gene: TRBV30
d_gene: .
CDR3nt: TGTGCCTGGAGTTTACAGGGATACGAGCAGTACTTC
CDR3aa: CAWSLQGYEQYF

j_gene: TRBJ2-3
abundance: .
v_gene: TRBV6-4
d_gene: .
CDR3nt: TGTGCCAGCAGTGAAGTCCCGGGAGTTACAGATACGCAGTATTTT
CDR3aa: CASSEVPGVTDTQYF

j_gene: TRBJ2-2
abundance: .
v_gene: TRBV24-1
d_gene: TRBD1
CDR3nt: TGTGCCACCGAGACAGGGGACACCGGGGAGCTGTTTTTT
CDR3aa: CATETGDTGELFF

j_gene: TRBJ2-7
abundance: .
v_gene: TRBV5-1
d_gene: TRBD1
CDR3nt: TGCGCCAGCAGCTTGGGACAGGGCCGAAGGGAGCAGTACTTC
CDR3aa: CASSLGQGRREQYF

j_gene: TRBJ2-7
abundance: .
v_gene: TRBV9
d_gene: .
CDR3nt: TGTGCCAGCAGCGCAGGGGACCCCTACGAGCAGTACTTC
CDR3aa: CASSAGDPYEQYF

j_gene: TRBJ1-5
abundance: once
v_gene: TRBV6-1
d_gene: TRBD1
CDR3nt: TGTGCCAGCAGTGAAGCAGGGGGCCATCAGCCCCAGCATTTT
CDR3aa: CASSEAGGHQPQHF

j_gene: TRBJ2-1
abundance: .
v_gene: TRBV24-1
d_gene: .
CDR3nt: TGTGCCACCAGGGGAGGCGGCAATGAGCAGTTCTTC
CDR3aa: CATRGGGNEQFF

j_gene: TRBJ1-6
abundance: once
v_gene: TRBV27
d_gene: TRBD1
CDR3nt: TGTGCCACCCTAGGACAGGGTAGTTCACCCCTCCACTTT
CDR3aa: CATLGQGSSPLHF

j_gene: TRBJ2-5
abundance: .
v_gene: TRBV4-3
d_gene: TRBD1
CDR3nt: TGCGCCAGCAGCCAGGGACAGGGACTGACCCAGTACTTC
CDR3aa: CASSQGQGLTQYF

j_gene: TRBJ1-2
abundance: .
v_gene: TRBV3-1/TRBV3-2
d_gene: .
CDR3nt: TGTGCCAGCAGCCAATTTCCCACTCATGGCTACACCTTC
CDR3aa: CASSQFPTHGYTF

j_gene: TRBJ1-3
abundance: once
v_gene: TRBV19
d_gene: .
CDR3nt: TGTGCCAGTAGTATGGGAACAGGGCGCTCTGGAAACACCATATATTTT
CDR3aa: CASSMGTGRSGNTIYF

j_gene: TRBJ2-7
abundance: .
v_gene: TRBV14
d_gene: .
CDR3nt: TGTGCCAGCAGCCAAGGAACTCTCTACGAGCAGTACTTC
CDR3aa: CASSQGTLYEQYF

j_gene: TRBJ1-5
abundance: .
v_gene: TRBV4-3
d_gene: .
CDR3nt: TGCGCCAGCAGCCAAGATCGGGGAGGAACGCCCCAGCATTTT
CDR3aa: CASSQDRGGTPQHF

j_gene: TRBJ2-4
abundance: .
v_gene: TRBV6-2/TRBV6-3
d_gene: TRBD1
CDR3nt: TGTGCCAGCAGTTACCAGGGGGCACAGTACTTC
CDR3aa: CASSYQGAQYF

j_gene: TRBJ2-7
abundance: .
v_gene: TRBV5-1
d_gene: TRBD2
CDR3nt: TGCGCCAGCAGCTTCGGGGGGGCACCTCCCTACGAGCAGTACTTC
CDR3aa: CASSFGGAPPYEQYF

j_gene: TRBJ1-4
abundance: once
v_gene: TRBV2
d_gene: TRBD1
CDR3nt: TGTGCCAGCAGGGAGGACAGGGTTAATGAAAAACTGTTTTTT
CDR3aa: CASREDRVNEKLFF